This T cell receptor (beta chain) was sequenced in a study of T cells in Graves' hyperthyroidism and ophthalmopathy. Researchers took RNA transcripts and amplified the TCR beta CDR3 regions from them. First-round RT-PCR targeting the TCR CDR3 was performed with the HTBI primer set. TCRdb ran MiXCR on the multiplex PCR reads and lists one entry per CDR3 protein. The sample carries 340,000 or so distinct CDR3 sequences, roughly a fifth recorded once. The CDR3 runs 15 residues. V was trimmed by 1 base and J by 5 bases, leaving 14 bases between them. Germline CDR1 is LGHNA and CDR2 is YNFKEQ. The study's findings and limits: Blood also carried most thyroid clonotypes expanded above 0.001.

This clonotype was seen at least ten times. Antigen specificity is unknown. The V and J genes are TRBV4-2 and TRBJ1-1; D uncertain. The source material was blood. This clonotype was sampled from a woman aged 45-65 years with Graves' hyperthyroidism. DNA of the CDR3: TGTGCCAGCAGCCAAGGTACGGGCCAAGGGACTGAAGCTTTCTTT. Translating it yields CASSQGTGQGTEAFF.